This T cell receptor (beta chain) was documented in a study of blood T cell repertoires in COVID-19. At the level of the study: There were acute and convalescent COVID-19 samples, and they came from the United States, Italy and Spain.

Unmatched junction bases numbered 9, after V lost 6 bases and J lost 2 bases. This CDR3 spans 16 amino acids. Germline assignment: CDR1 MGHDK and CDR2 SYGVNS. Authors' methods: Reference gene primer amplification gave nucleated cell count estimates. Repertoires were generated with immunoSEQ multiplex PCR, while TCRdb's copy carries only in-frame clones and drops some. V, J and clone size derive from that table, while D and trimming were established from the DNA sequence. The sample shows about 480,000 clones, around nine tenths of them seen only once. The chain uses TRBV25-1 and TRBJ1-1, with TRBD1 identical over 10 bases. The material sequenced was PBMCs or T cells enriched from blood (not recorded which). This sequence originates from a woman in her forties who had recovered from COVID-19. CDR3 protein: CASRTGQGRGNTEAFF. CDR3 nucleotide sequence: TGTGCCAGCAGGACGGGACAGGGGAGGGGAAACACTGAAGCTTTCTTT.